The sequence of this TCR beta chain was determined in a study of human T cells and chemical hapten exposure. General observations from the study: The study found expanded TCRs formed significantly more large CDR3 similarity clusters than controls. Healthy people's immune response may differ from that of the donors, who had alopecia.

This clonotype has a count of ten or more. Its antigen remains unknown. Time point of the sample: pre-sensitization, week 0. Treatment given: therapeutic diphenylcyclopropenone sensitization with weekly scalp DPC. Trimming cost V 1 base and J 2 bases, with 9 bases left between them. The CDR3 is made up of 15 amino acids. Germline CDR1 LGHNA, CDR2 YSLEER. MiXCR, run by TCRdb on the RACE reads, gives a single entry per CDR3 protein. Of approximately 370,000 distinct CDR3 sequences in the sample, about 5.4% were seen once. This sequence was found in a woman between 18 and 29 years old with alopecia areata. Some clones in this sample may be carry-over from other donors' samples. The J gene is TRBJ1-3, the V gene TRBV4-3; D gene unclear. Material: whole blood, obtained in connection with sensitization to the hapten diphenylcyclopropenone (DPC). CDR3 nucleotides: TGCGCCAGCAGCCAAGCGCAGGCAGCTGGAAACACCATATATTTT. Amino acid sequence: CASSQAQAAGNTIYF.